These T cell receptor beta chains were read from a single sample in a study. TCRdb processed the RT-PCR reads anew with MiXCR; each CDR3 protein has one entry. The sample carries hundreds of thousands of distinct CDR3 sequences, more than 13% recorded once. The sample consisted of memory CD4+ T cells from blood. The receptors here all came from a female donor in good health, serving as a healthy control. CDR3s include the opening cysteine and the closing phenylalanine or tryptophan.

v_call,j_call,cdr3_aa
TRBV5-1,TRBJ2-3,CASSRGLAGGSTDTQYF
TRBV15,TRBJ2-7,CATSRDIESYEQYF
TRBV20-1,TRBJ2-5,CSARDPSKTVQETQYF
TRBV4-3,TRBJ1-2,CASSQESWQGRGYTF
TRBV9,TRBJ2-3,CASSVGTGAGTDTQYF
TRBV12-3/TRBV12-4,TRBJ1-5,CASSLASRGGFSNQPQHF
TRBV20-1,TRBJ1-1,CSARVQKNSEAFF
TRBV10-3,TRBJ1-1,CASRQVPGTEAFF
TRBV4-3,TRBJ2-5,CASSQGGSAGEETQYF
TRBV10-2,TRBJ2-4,CASSRESIEGIQYF
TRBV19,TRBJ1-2,CASGAAGTVGYTF
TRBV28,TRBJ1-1,CASSLWGEGVKNTEAFF
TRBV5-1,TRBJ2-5,CASSIGGLTQETQYF
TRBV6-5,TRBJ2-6,CASSYSIGATSGANVLTF
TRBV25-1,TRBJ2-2,CASGSVLPNTGELFF
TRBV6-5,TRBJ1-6,CASSEGTGGFSYNSPLHF
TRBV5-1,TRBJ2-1,CASSLDSGDYNEQFF
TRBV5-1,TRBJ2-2,CASSSPQGYTGELFF
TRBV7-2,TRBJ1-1,CASSAGTGLNTEAFF
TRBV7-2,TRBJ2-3,CASSLRQGGTDTQYF
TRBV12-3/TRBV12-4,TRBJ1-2,CASSFGQGFYGYTF
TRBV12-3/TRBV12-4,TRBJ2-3,CASSPHLAGAPTDTQYF
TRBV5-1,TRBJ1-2,CASSLDGQGAYGYTF
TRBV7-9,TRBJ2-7,CASSSGTSGIQYF
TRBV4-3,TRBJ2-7,CASSQDRGGYEQYF
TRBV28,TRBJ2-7,CASRRDRRNSYEQYF
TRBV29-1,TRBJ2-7,CSVVGDRYEQYF
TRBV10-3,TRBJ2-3,CAISLDKLSDTQYF
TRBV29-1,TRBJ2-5,CSGRGGPETQYF
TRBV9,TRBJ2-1,CASSGGLAGELAFF
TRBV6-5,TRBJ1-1,CASRLQGKAFF
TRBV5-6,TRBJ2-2,CASSLAVRTGELFF
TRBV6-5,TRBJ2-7,CASSYSTPGSGLSYEQYF
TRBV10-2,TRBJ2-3,CASRLTLAGGSDTQYF
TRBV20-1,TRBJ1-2,CSGLGTGVWRGYGYTF
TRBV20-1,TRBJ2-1,CSAKVGGNEQFF
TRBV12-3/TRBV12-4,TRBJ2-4,CASSLSEGFNIQYF
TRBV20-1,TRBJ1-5,CSASRDLSNQPQHF
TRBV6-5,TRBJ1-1,CASGQGGTEAFF
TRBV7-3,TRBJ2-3,CASSPGTSGPTDTQYF
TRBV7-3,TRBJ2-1,CAEELISGGRPNEQFF
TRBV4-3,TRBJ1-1,CASSQAEVRVTEAFF
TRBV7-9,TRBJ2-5,CASSLGLWETQYF
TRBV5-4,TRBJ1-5,CASSLGAPDSNQPQHF
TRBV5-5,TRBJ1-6,CASSPTPGGYNSPLHF
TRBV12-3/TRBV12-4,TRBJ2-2,CASSPDGYTGELFF